The entry below gives a single T cell receptor (beta chain) sequence along with its context. The clone's antigen remains unknown. Per-nucleotide qualities are absent, and no much larger clonotype sits a single base away. The CDR3 numbers 13 residues from cysteine through phenylalanine. Of the read, only the CDR3 DNA is kept; its 39 bases are in frame from base 1. CDR1 LNHDA and CDR2 SQIVND are derived from the germline V gene (reference sequence). Library preparation employed the immunoSEQ multiplex PCR assay. Alongside multiparametric flow cytometry, deep sequencing of rearranged TCR beta loci was used to profile the T cell repertoires. TCRdb limited this immuneACCESS table to in-frame rearrangements with V and J called. A share of clones is missing; checked studies link under half to unresolved V genes, and the rest is unexplained. The sample table contains 39,000 or so clones; only one count was recorded for roughly nine tenths of them. Roughly 15% of the sample is held by the ten biggest clonotypes.

These data come from a study of lymphopenia after photon versus proton radiotherapy (dated by TCRdb to between 2018 and 2020). Turning to the overall study: Photon and proton radiation therapy were compared by the study for their immunological effects in patients with gastrointestinal tumors who developed high-grade lymphopenia. The 20 or so patients in the cohort had gastrointestinal tumors, were treated with either photon or proton therapy, and subsequently developed lymphopenia. The study was designed to characterize how the impact on the immune system differs between the two radiation modalities.

The paper's findings and limits, for the study overall: Relative stability during treatment was observed in proton-treated patients, whereas loss of naive T cells and TCR diversity and gain of effector/memory populations were observed in photon-treated patients. Once the lymphocyte count had reached its nadir, the repertoires of photon-treated patients showed oligoclonal expansion, particularly of CD8+ Temra cells, and this expansion drove the decline in diversity. The survival association was examined only in patients who died, and the authors described better survival with proton therapy as a possibility, not as a demonstrated result. Among patients across the cohort who died, overall survival time showed an inverse correlation with a larger post-nadir drop in TCR diversity.

The sequence was collected from a man aged 55-75 years with cholangiocarcinoma. This sequence uses TRBV19 and TRBJ1-5; matching of 5 bases hints at TRBD1 as the D gene. Sample: peripheral blood, taken from a patient treated with photon-based radiotherapy. The nucleotides read TGTGCACCATCATGGGGGACCTCGGGGCCCCAGCATTTT. The resulting protein is CAPSWGTSGPQHF.